This record looks at one T cell receptor beta chain sequence and its context. This entry comes from a study of molecular identifiers for immune sequencing clone quantification. A single record per CDR3 protein comes from TCRdb applying MiXCR to the PCR reads. The sample includes over 600,000 distinct CDR3 sequences, 15% to 20% of them seen just once. CDR1 is LNHDA, CDR2 SQIVND, per germline (reference sequence). Trimming stripped 7 bases from V and 1 base from J, with 17 bases between. The CDR3 loop spans 16 amino acids. This TCR derives from a human donor in good health. Some libraries in this study had Jurkat cell RNA spiked in. This chain uses TRBV19 with TRBJ1-5; a possible D gene is TRBD1 (5 bases). The sample consisted of naive CD8+ T cells from blood, with Jurkat cell RNA spiked in. Subset indicated: FACS-sorted CD8+CD4-CCR7+CD45RA+ naive T cells. CDR3 bases: TGTGCCAGTACCATGGTGAGGGGATTAAGCAATCAGCCCCAGCATTTT. Residues: CASTMVRGLSNQPQHF.